Reported below is one T cell receptor beta chain. Its specificity is unknown. The source of the sample is a study of CD8+ T cells in alopecia areata. Broader study findings: Patients displayed less clarity in TCR sharing than mice, a finding possibly related to HLA.

RNA extraction and reverse transcription yielded cDNA as sequencing template. The data were produced by immunoSEQ multiplex PCR, yet TCRdb's version contains in-frame clones alone and is incomplete. The sample records approximately 180,000 clones, roughly 65% being singletons. V was pared by 0 bases and J by 2 bases, with 6 bases between. Germline V gives CDR1 GTSNPN, CDR2 SVGIG (reference sequence). CDR3 length equals 13 residues. The sequence came from a human donor with alopecia areata. J is TRBJ2-3 and V is TRBV30; D is perhaps TRBD1 (5 bases). The specimen was CD4+ T cells sorted from blood, collected at week 0. The CDR3 reads CAWSVGVTDTQYF. The DNA for the CDR3 is TGTGCCTGGAGTGTAGGGGTCACAGATACGCAGTATTTT.